This T cell receptor (beta chain) derives from a study of blood T cell repertoires in COVID-19. Study-wide background: Samples of COVID-19 (acute and convalescent) were obtained from the United States, Italy and Spain. The cDNA or gDNA used as material had been derived from T cells, B-cell-depleted T cells, or PBMCs.

The V and J ends lost 6 bases and 0 bases, in that order; junction bases with no gene match: 4. The germline V gene has CDR1 MNHEY and CDR2 SVGAGI. This CDR3 comprises 15 residues. The assay was immunoSEQ multiplex PCR, and TCRdb's table has in-frame clones only and misses some. The sample yields fewer than 85,000 clones, 79% seen once. J is TRBJ2-3 and V is TRBV6-5, with 9 positions matching TRBD2. This receptor was taken from a man aged 55 to 70 with active or convalescent COVID-19. The sequenced sample consisted of peripheral blood. DNA for the CDR3: TGTGCCAGCAGCGCGCTAGCGGGGAGCACAGATACGCAGTATTTT. Its translation is CASSALAGSTDTQYF.